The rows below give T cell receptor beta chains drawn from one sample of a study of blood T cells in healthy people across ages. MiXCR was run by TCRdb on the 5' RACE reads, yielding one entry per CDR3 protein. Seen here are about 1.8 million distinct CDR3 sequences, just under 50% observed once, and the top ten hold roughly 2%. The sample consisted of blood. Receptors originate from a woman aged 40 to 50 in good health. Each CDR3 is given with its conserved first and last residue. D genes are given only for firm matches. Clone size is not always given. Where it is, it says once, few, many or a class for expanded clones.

cdr3_nt: TGCGCCAGCAGCCAGGGGGACATTACCGACACTGAAGCTTTCTTT; cdr3_aa: CASSQGDITDTEAFF; v_call: TRBV4-3; j_call: TRBJ1-1; d_call: -; clone_size: -
cdr3_nt: TGCAGTGCAGACGGGGACTTCCAAGAGACCCAGTACTTC; cdr3_aa: CSADGDFQETQYF; v_call: TRBV20-1; j_call: TRBJ2-5; d_call: -; clone_size: -
cdr3_nt: TGTGCCAGCAGCGGACGGACTTTGCAAGAGACCCAGTACTTC; cdr3_aa: CASSGRTLQETQYF; v_call: TRBV7-2; j_call: TRBJ2-5; d_call: -; clone_size: few
cdr3_nt: TGTGCCACCGCCCGGACTAGCGGGGGGACAGATACGCAGTATTTT; cdr3_aa: CATARTSGGTDTQYF; v_call: TRBV24-1; j_call: TRBJ2-3; d_call: TRBD2; clone_size: -
cdr3_nt: TGTGCCAGCAACTGGACAGGGGGTGAGCGGGAGACCCAGTACTTC; cdr3_aa: CASNWTGGERETQYF; v_call: TRBV7-2; j_call: TRBJ2-5; d_call: TRBD1; clone_size: -
cdr3_nt: TGCAGCGTTGAAGCCGTGGACAGGGGGCCCACAGATACGCAGTATTTT; cdr3_aa: CSVEAVDRGPTDTQYF; v_call: TRBV29-1; j_call: TRBJ2-3; d_call: TRBD1; clone_size: -
cdr3_nt: TGTGCCAGCACCAGCGGGGGGGATCCAGATACGCAGTATTTT; cdr3_aa: CASTSGGDPDTQYF; v_call: TRBV6-5; j_call: TRBJ2-3; d_call: TRBD2; clone_size: -
cdr3_nt: TGTGCCAGCAGTGAAGCGCTTCGAGGCCAAGAGACCCAGTACTTC; cdr3_aa: CASSEALRGQETQYF; v_call: TRBV2; j_call: TRBJ2-5; d_call: -; clone_size: -
cdr3_nt: TGTGCCAGCAGCCAGACTAGCGGGGGGGCCGGAACGCAGTTCTTC; cdr3_aa: CASSQTSGGAGTQFF; v_call: TRBV6-5; j_call: TRBJ2-1; d_call: TRBD2; clone_size: few
cdr3_nt: TGTGCCAGCAGTCGTACACCCGGGGGAGAGACCCAGTACTTC; cdr3_aa: CASSRTPGGETQYF; v_call: TRBV27; j_call: TRBJ2-5; d_call: -; clone_size: few
cdr3_nt: TGCGCCAGCAGCCAACACCAGCTAGCGGCTAGCACAGATACGCAGTATTTT; cdr3_aa: CASSQHQLAASTDTQYF; v_call: TRBV4-3; j_call: TRBJ2-3; d_call: TRBD2; clone_size: -